Below, 17 T cell receptor beta chains from the same sample are listed, as sequenced in a study of cytomegalovirus exposure and HLA in healthy donors (dated by TCRdb to about 2017). Library preparation employed the immunoSEQ multiplex PCR assay. The multiplex PCR relied on a mix of 60 forward primers for TCR Vbeta segments and 13 reverse primers for TCR Jbeta segments. The table comes from immuneACCESS by way of TCRdb, which keeps in-frame sequences with V and J called. Part of the clones is missing from these tables; in studies checked, under half for an unresolved V gene and the rest for unknown reasons. The table for this sample lists some 39,000 clones. The ten largest make up around 3.8% of the sample. Sequencing used PBMCs. All receptors derive from a male donor in good health and CMV-seronegative.

The chain is built from TRBV28 and TRBJ1-2, with D perhaps TRBD1 (5 bases). Germline V CDR1 and CDR2: MDHEN, SYDVKM. The CDR3 totals 13 residues. V lost 7 bases, J lost 5 bases, and 14 bases lay in between. CDR3 DNA: TGTGCCAGCACCCAAGGGGCGAGGTATGGCTACACCTTC. It is translated as CASTQGARYGYTF.

The V and J genes are TRBV5-6 and TRBJ1-1; no clear D gene. Germline CDR1 SGHDT, CDR2 YYEEEE. This CDR3 contains 13 residues. The germline V and J ends were trimmed by 0 bases and 11 bases, with 14 bases remaining between them. The CDR3 DNA is TGTGCCAGCAGCTTGGGCCCATCTGGCGGCGCTTTCTTT. This codes for CASSLGPSGGAFF.

The chain joins TRBV18 to TRBJ2-3; 9 bases are shared with TRBD1. The germline CDR1 and CDR2 sequences are KGHSH and LQKENI. This CDR3 contains 15 residues. Losses at the gene ends were 2 bases for V and 5 bases for J; bases not matched to a gene: 5. The CDR3 DNA follows: TGTGCCAGCTCACCAGGGACAGGGTACGGAGATACGCAGTATTTT. Protein: CASSPGTGYGDTQYF.

The chain joins TRBV11-2 to TRBJ2-7, with no clear D. The V and J ends lost 0 bases and 3 bases respectively, with 6 bases between them. The germline gives CDR1 SGHAT, CDR2 FQNNGV. CDR3 length: 13 residues. The CDR3 nucleotides read TGTGCCAGCAGCTTAGAGAGATACTACGAGCAGTACTTC. Translated: CASSLERYYEQYF.

J is TRBJ2-3 and V is TRBV7-2; 11 bases match TRBD2. V trimming: 5 bases; J trimming: 1 base; junction bases outside the gene matches: 2. The CDR3 runs to 15 residues. Germline loops: CDR1 SGHTA, CDR2 FQGNSA. CDR3 region: CASSISGGGTDTQYF. As DNA, the CDR3 is TGTGCCAGCAGCATTAGCGGGGGGGGCACAGATACGCAGTATTTT.

This rearrangement joins TRBV29-1 to TRBJ2-5; D remains ambiguous. TRBJ2-7 explains the end of the DNA better; the J call may be wrong. The germline V gene has CDR1 SQVTM and CDR2 ANQGSEA. The CDR3 consists of 14 residues. This chain's CDR3 is CSVAVRRSTYEQYF. The DNA of the CDR3 is TGCAGCGTTGCGGTTCGGCGGTCAACCTACGAGCAGTACTTC.

The V gene is TRBV5-1, the J gene TRBJ2-7, with 8 bases lining up with TRBD1. J was trimmed by 6 bases and V by 0 bases; bases with no gene match: 5. Germline assignment: CDR1 SGHRS and CDR2 YFSETQ. The CDR3 has 14 residues. CDR3 DNA sequence: TGCGCCAGCAGCTTGGCAGACAGGGGTGGCGAGCAGTACTTC. This sequence encodes CASSLADRGGEQYF.

The chain carries TRBV7-2 and TRBJ2-7; 9 nucleotides align to TRBD2. The J segment lost 2 bases and the V segment lost 1 base, leaving 0 bases of the junction unmatched. The CDR3 sequence is 14 residues long. Germline V CDR1 and CDR2: SGHTA, FQGNSA. CDR3 sequence (DNA): TGTGCCAGCAGCTTAGGACTAGCGGCCTACGAGCAGTACTTC. Protein: CASSLGLAAYEQYF.

The V gene is TRBV6-1, the J gene TRBJ2-5; 11 bases map to TRBD2. J lost 2 bases, V lost 3 bases, and 2 bases had no gene match. CDR3 length equals 15 residues. CDR1 and CDR2 from the germline V gene are MNHNS and SASEGT. Written as DNA, the CDR3 is TGTGCCAGCAGTGATACTAGCGGGGGTCAAGAGACCCAGTACTTC. This codes for CASSDTSGGQETQYF.

The chain recombines TRBV18 with TRBJ1-2; TRBD1 might be the D (6 bases). In germline, CDR1 is KGHSH, CDR2 LQKENI. Trimming cost V 0 bases and J 4 bases, with 6 bases left between them. The CDR3 is 13 residues long. DNA for the CDR3: TGTGCCAGCTCACCACCGGACAGCTATGGCTACACCTTC. Its translation is CASSPPDSYGYTF.

V and J are TRBV5-1 and TRBJ2-3; possibly TRBD2 for D (6 bases). Germline V gives CDR1 SGHRS, CDR2 YFSETQ. This CDR3 spans 14 amino acids. V lost 4 bases and J lost 2, with 11 bases in between. CDR3 DNA: TGCGCCAGCAGCCAGGCGGGGCTCACAGATACGCAGTATTTT. This codes for CASSQAGLTDTQYF.

The chain joins TRBV5-4 to TRBJ2-7, with a tentative D call TRBD1 (6 bases). The V end lost 6 bases, the J end lost 6 bases, and 22 bases lay between the germline ends. The CDR3 contains 15 residues. Germline V gene data show CDR1 as SGHNT and CDR2 as YYREEE (reference sequence). CDR3 loop: CASTNGGGRVSEQYF. The CDR3 bases are TGTGCCAGCACCAATGGGGGCGGTCGAGTTTCCGAGCAGTACTTC. The full variable domain, rest sourced from reference TRBV5-4 and TRBJ2-7, is ETGVTQSPTHLIKTRGQQVTLRCSSQSGHNTVSWYQQALGQGPQFIFQYYREEENGRGNFPPRFSGLQFPNYSSELNVNALELDDSALYLCASTNGGGRVSEQYFGPGTRLTVT.

This sequence joins TRBV5-1 and TRBJ1-4; 8 bases map to TRBD1. Looked up from germline, CDR1 is SGHRS and CDR2 is YFSETQ. V was clipped by 0 bases and J by 8 bases; unmatched bases: 12. The CDR3 has 17 residues. For the CDR3, the DNA is TGCGCCAGCAGCTTGGCCGAGAAGTCAGGGGGCGTGGAAAAACTGTTTTTT. Protein: CASSLAEKSGGVEKLFF.

The rearrangement uses TRBV29-1 and TRBJ2-2; maybe TRBD1 (6 bases). With 4 bases removed from V and 3 bases from J, the gap between germline ends came to 9 bases. Germline V gene lookup returns CDR1 SQVTM and CDR2 ANQGSEA. This CDR3 spans 13 amino acids. The CDR3 sequence: CSVVGGYTGELFF. CDR3 in DNA: TGCAGCGTTGTAGGGGGTTACACCGGGGAGCTGTTTTTT.

The chain carries TRBV7-9 and TRBJ2-5, with D hard to call. The CDR3 totals 16 residues. From germline, CDR1 is SEHNR and CDR2 FQNEAQ (reference sequence). Trimming took off 5 bases at V and 1 base at J, with 17 bases between the two ends. This chain's CDR3 is CASSLMIVTGQETQYF. CDR3 in DNA: TGTGCCAGCAGCCTCATGATAGTGACGGGCCAAGAGACCCAGTACTTC.

This rearrangement joins TRBV2 to TRBJ1-1, with a possible D match to TRBD1 (5 bases). V lost 4 bases and J 4 bases, leaving 13 bases between the germline ends. CDR3 length equals 14 residues. Per germline, CDR1 SNHLY and CDR2 FYNNEI. CDR3 DNA sequence: TGTGCCAGCAGTGGAGGGGAGGGGAGCACTGAAGCTTTCTTT. This codes for CASSGGEGSTEAFF.

V and J are TRBV2 and TRBJ2-1, with D tentatively TRBD2 (5 bases). Germline CDR1 SNHLY, CDR2 FYNNEI. The CDR3 has 15 residues. Trimming removed 5 bases at V and 0 bases at J, with 11 bases between. The CDR3 is CASSRTGSSYNEQFF. DNA of the CDR3: TGTGCCAGCAGTAGGACGGGGAGCTCCTACAATGAGCAGTTCTTC.